These T cell receptor beta chains were read from a single sample in a study of blood T cell repertoires in COVID-19. The repertoire was sequenced with immunoSEQ multiplex PCR; TCRdb's copy has only in-frame clones and lacks some. The repertoire holds 95,000 to 100,000 clones, with under 85% as singletons. The material sequenced was peripheral blood. The receptors here all came from a human donor in a cohort sampled during active COVID-19. Both conserved end residues are part of each CDR3. Fields, in order: V gene, J gene, CDR3 protein.

>TRBV18|TRBJ2-7
CASSPRADPQNYEQYF
>TRBV12-5|TRBJ1-1
CASAPGTVLMNTEAFF
>TRBV7-2|TRBJ2-1
CASSWDYRVEQFF
>TRBV5-5|TRBJ2-7
CASRSLAGVLSYEQYF
>TRBV7-9|TRBJ1-3
CASSSRQGNSGNTIYF
>TRBV4-3|TRBJ1-6
CASSQDTAANRMNSPLHF
>TRBV5-6|TRBJ2-5
CASSFQILAGGNRETQYF
>TRBV28|TRBJ1-2
CASSSGYYGYTF
>TRBV5-1|TRBJ2-2
CASSGMSRDRGGNTGELFF
>TRBV7-9|TRBJ1-2
CASSPTTNYGYTF
>TRBV3-1/TRBV3-2|TRBJ2-5
CASSQDIGAGAGETQYF
>TRBV6-2/TRBV6-3|TRBJ2-3
CASSYDAEGATSTDTQYF